There are many counts of the clone carrying this T cell receptor beta chain. Its matching antigen is unknown. MiXCR, run by TCRdb on the reads, gives a single entry per CDR3 protein. The repertoire holds around 250,000 distinct CDR3 sequences, with 15% to 20% as singletons. These data are taken from a study of T cell repertoires in cytomegalovirus infection. Study-level background: TCR beta signatures that were public indicated CMV infection and matching HLA type. The study's findings and limits: The ex vivo response was dominated by HLA-C-restricted CMV-specific TCR beta clonotypes. Cumulative frequency of public TCR beta families picked out carriers of CMV plus the relevant HLA.

The CDR3 is 15 amino acids. The germline gives CDR1 SEHNR, CDR2 FQNEAQ (reference sequence). V was clipped by 5 bases and J by 4 bases, with 14 bases between them. This sequence joins TRBV7-9 and TRBJ1-4; D is perhaps TRBD1 (6 bases). This sequence originates from a human donor in good health (CMV status not recorded). Some clones in this sample may be carry-over from other donors' samples. The sequencing sample was made of CD8+ T cells from PBMCs. Written as DNA, the CDR3 is TGTGCCAGCAGCGACCAGGGGAGTGTTAATGAAAAACTGTTTTTT. It encodes CASSDQGSVNEKLFF.